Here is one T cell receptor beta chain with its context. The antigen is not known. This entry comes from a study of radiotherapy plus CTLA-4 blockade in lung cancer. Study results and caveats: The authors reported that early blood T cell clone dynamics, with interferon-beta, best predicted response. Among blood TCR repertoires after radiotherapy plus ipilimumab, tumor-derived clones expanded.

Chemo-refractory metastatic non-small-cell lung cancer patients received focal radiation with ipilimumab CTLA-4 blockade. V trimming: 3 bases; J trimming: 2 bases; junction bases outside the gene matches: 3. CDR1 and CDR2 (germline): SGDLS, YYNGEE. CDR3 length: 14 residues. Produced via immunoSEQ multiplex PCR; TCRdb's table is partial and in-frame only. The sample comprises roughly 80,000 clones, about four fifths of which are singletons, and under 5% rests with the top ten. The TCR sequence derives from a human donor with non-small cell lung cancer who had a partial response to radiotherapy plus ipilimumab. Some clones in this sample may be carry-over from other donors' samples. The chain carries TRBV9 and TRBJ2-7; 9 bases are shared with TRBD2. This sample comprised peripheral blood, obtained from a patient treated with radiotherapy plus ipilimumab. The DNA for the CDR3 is TGTGCCAGCAGCGAAGCGGGGGGTCCCTACGAGCAGTACTTC. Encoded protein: CASSEAGGPYEQYF.